The 8 T cell receptor beta chains in this list originate from one sample, sequenced in a study of cytomegalovirus exposure and HLA in healthy donors. The PCR made use of 60 Vbeta and 13 Jbeta primers. Repertoires were generated with immunoSEQ multiplex PCR, while TCRdb's copy carries only in-frame clones and drops some. This table has about 190,000 clones, about 90% appearing once. Specimen: PBMCs. The source is a man aged 25-40 years in good health and CMV-seronegative.

A single count supports this clone. The chain carries TRBV11-2 and TRBJ2-1, with 8 bases fitting TRBD2. With V trimmed by 0 bases and J by 10 bases, 8 bases remained unmatched. This CDR3 region has 15 residues. Germline CDR1 and CDR2: SGHAT and FQNNGV. For the CDR3, the DNA is TGTGCCAGCAGCTTAGATACGGCCAGCGGGGGAGAGCAGTTCTTC. This codes for CASSLDTASGGEQFF.

The chain uses TRBV21-1 and TRBJ2-1; the tabulated D call, TRBD1, remains unverified against the DNA. TRBV21-1 is a pseudogene segment. This CDR3 region has 18 residues. The CDR3 here is CASKTPSLGQGVHNEQFF. The CDR3 DNA follows: TGTGCCAGCAAAACCCCCTCCTTGGGACAGGGCGTCCACAATGAGCAGTTCTTC.

This clone was seen a few times. The V and J genes are TRBV5-1 and TRBJ2-5, with D maybe TRBD2 (6 bases). The CDR3 runs to 14 residues. Germline CDR1 reads SGHRS; CDR2 reads YFSETQ. V was trimmed by 0 bases and J by 4 bases, leaving 10 bases between them. CDR3 bases: TGCGCCAGCAGCTTGGCCGCTAGCGTAGAGACCCAGTACTTC. Its protein product is CASSLAASVETQYF.

The chain links TRBV18 to TRBJ1-5, with a tentative D call TRBD1 (6 bases). The V and J ends lost 3 bases and 2 bases respectively, with 17 bases between them. The CDR3 has 17 residues. In germline, CDR1 is KGHSH, CDR2 LQKENI. This chain's CDR3 is CASSPGGPGGGNQPQHF. Written as DNA, the CDR3 is TGTGCCAGCTCACCGGGGGGGCCCGGGGGTGGCAATCAGCCCCAGCATTTT. Full variable domain (rest looked up from reference TRBV18 and TRBJ1-5): NAGVMQNPRHLVRRRGQEARLRCSPMKGHSHVYWYRQLPEEGLKFMVYLQKENIIDESGMPKERFSAEFPKEGPSILRIQQVVRGDSAAYFCASSPGGPGGGNQPQHFGDGTRLSIL.

The chain employs TRBV7-9 and TRBJ1-2; D possibly corresponds to TRBD1 (6 bases). The germline CDR1 and CDR2 sequences are SEHNR and FQNEAQ (reference sequence). The CDR3 runs to 16 residues. V lost 4 bases and J lost 0, with 15 bases in between. CDR3 nucleotide sequence: TGTGCCAGCAGCTCCCCTACAGGGTTTGCTAACTATGGCTACACCTTC. This translates into CASSSPTGFANYGYTF. Full variable domain (outside the CDR3, taken from reference TRBV7-9 and TRBJ1-2): DTGVSQNPRHKITKRGQNVTFRCDPISEHNRLYWYRQTLGQGPEFLTYFQNEAQLEKSRLLSDRFSAERPKGSFSTLEIQRTEQGDSAMYLCASSSPTGFANYGYTFGSGTRLTVV.

The chain is built from TRBV29-1 and TRBJ2-1, with D tentatively TRBD2 (7 bases). CDR1 SQVTM and CDR2 ANQGSEA come from the germline V gene. This CDR3 contains 13 residues. V gave up 7 bases and J gave up 15 bases, with 25 bases separating them. Here the CDR3 reads CSGEGTTPRGRFF. The CDR3, as DNA: TGCAGCGGAGAAGGGACTACACCAAGGGGGAGGTTCTTC.

The rearrangement uses TRBV27 and TRBJ2-1; TRBD2 might be the D (7 bases). There are 15 residues in the CDR3. The V and J ends lost 4 bases and 0 bases respectively, with 10 bases between them. CDR1 MNHEY and CDR2 SMNVEV come from the germline V gene (reference sequence). The CDR3 nucleotides are TGTGCCAGCAGTTGGGGGGGGCTCTCCTACAATGAGCAGTTCTTC. Its protein is CASSWGGLSYNEQFF.

The chain uses TRBV27 and TRBJ2-1; 9 positions agree with TRBD2. Germline CDR1 MNHEY, CDR2 SMNVEV (reference sequence). This CDR3 contains 14 residues. The junction had 7 bases not matched to a gene; V was cut back by 6 bases and J by 7 bases. The CDR3 loop is CASRVAGVRNEQFF. CDR3 coding DNA: TGTGCCAGCAGAGTAGCGGGAGTCAGAAATGAGCAGTTCTTC.